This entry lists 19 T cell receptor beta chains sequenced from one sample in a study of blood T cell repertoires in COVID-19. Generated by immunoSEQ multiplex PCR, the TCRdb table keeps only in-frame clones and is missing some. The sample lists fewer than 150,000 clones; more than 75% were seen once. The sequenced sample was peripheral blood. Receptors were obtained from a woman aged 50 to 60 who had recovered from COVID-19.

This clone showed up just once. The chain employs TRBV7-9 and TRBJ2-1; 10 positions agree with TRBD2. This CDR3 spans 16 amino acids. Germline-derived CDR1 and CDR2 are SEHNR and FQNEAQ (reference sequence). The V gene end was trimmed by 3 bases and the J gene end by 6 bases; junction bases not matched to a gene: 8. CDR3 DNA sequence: TGTGCCAGCAGCTTCAAGCGGGAGGGCCTGGGCAATGAGCAGTTCTTC. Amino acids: CASSFKREGLGNEQFF.

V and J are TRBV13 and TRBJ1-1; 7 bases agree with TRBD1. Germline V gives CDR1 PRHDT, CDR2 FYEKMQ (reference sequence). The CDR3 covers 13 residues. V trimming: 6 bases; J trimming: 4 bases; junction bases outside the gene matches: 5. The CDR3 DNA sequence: TGTGCCAGCAGACGACAGGGCAGCACTGAAGCTTTCTTT. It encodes CASRRQGSTEAFF.

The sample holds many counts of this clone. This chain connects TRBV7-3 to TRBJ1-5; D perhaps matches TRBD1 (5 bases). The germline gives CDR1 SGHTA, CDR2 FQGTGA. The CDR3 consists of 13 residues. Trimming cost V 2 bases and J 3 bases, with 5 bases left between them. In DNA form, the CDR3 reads TGTGCCAGCAGCTTAGGGGCCAATCAGCCCCAGCATTTT. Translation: CASSLGANQPQHF. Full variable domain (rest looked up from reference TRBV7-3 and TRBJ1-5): GAGVSQTPSNKVTEKGKYVELRCDPISGHTALYWYRQSLGQGPEFLIYFQGTGAADDSGLPNDRFFAVRPEGSVSTLKIQRTERGDSAVYLCASSLGANQPQHFGDGTRLSIL.

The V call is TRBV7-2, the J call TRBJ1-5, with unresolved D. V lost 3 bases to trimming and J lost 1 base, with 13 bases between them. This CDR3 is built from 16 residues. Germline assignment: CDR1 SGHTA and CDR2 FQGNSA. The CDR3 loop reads CASSLRRIRSNQPQHF. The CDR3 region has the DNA TGTGCCAGCAGCTTGCGGCGGATTCGGAGCAATCAGCCCCAGCATTTT.

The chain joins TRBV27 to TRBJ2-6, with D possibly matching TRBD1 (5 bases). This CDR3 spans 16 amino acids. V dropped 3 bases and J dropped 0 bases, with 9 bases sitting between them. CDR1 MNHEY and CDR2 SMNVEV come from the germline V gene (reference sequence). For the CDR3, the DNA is TGTGCCAGCAGTTTTAGGGGCAGCTCTGGGGCCAACGTCCTGACTTTC. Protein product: CASSFRGSSGANVLTF. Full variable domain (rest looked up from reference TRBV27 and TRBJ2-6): EAQVTQNPRYLITVTGKKLTVTCSQNMNHEYMSWYRQDPGLGLRQIYYSMNVEVTDKGDVPEGYKVSRKEKRNFPLILESPSPNQTSLYFCASSFRGSSGANVLTFGAGSRLTVL.

The DNA of the CDR3 is TGTGCCAGCAGCCCAAGCCTCGGCGGGGGGGCCGATACGCAGTATTTT. Its translation is CASSPSLGGGADTQYF. The chain links TRBV7-3 to TRBJ2-3; 9 bases match TRBD2. The germline V gene encodes CDR1 SGHTA and CDR2 FQGTGA. This CDR3 is 16 amino acids long. V dropped 5 bases and J dropped 6; count of bases not matched to a gene: 12.

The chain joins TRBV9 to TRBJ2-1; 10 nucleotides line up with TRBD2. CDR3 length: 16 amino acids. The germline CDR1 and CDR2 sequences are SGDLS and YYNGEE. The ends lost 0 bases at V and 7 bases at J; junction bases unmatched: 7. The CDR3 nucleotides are TGTGCCAGCAGCGTAGGGGTAGCGGGGGGTCGGAATGAGCAGTTCTTC. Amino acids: CASSVGVAGGRNEQFF.

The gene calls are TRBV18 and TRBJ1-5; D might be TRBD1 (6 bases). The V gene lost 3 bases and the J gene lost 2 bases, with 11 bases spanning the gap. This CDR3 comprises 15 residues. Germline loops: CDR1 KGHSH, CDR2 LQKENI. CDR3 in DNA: TGTGCCAGCTCACCCACGGGGGGCGGCAATCAGCCCCAGCATTTT. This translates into CASSPTGGGNQPQHF.

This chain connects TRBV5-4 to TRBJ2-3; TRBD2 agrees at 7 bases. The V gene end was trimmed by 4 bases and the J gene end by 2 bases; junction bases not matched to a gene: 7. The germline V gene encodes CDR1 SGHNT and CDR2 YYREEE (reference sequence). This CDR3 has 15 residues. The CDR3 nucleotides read TGTGCCAGCAGCCGCCGGGACTACACCACAGATACGCAGTATTTT. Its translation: CASSRRDYTTDTQYF.

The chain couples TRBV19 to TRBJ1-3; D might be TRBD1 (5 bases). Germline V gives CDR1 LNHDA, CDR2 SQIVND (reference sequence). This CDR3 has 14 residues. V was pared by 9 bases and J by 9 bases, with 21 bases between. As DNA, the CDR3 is TGTGCCAGCAAGGCGGGGACCCTTTTAGGCACCATATATTTT. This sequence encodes CASKAGTLLGTIYF. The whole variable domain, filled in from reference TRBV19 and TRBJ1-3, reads DGGITQSPKYLFRKEGQNVTLSCEQNLNHDAMYWYRQDPGQGLRLIYYSQIVNDFQKGDIAEGYSVSREKKESFPLTVTSAQKNPTAFYLCASKAGTLLGTIYFGEGSWLTVV.

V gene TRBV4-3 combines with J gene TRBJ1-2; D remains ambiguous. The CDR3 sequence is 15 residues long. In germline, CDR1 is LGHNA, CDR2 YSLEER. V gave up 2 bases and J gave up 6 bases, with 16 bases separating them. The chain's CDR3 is CASSQYDAVRNGYTF. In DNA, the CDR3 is TGCGCCAGCAGCCAATATGATGCGGTCAGAAATGGCTACACCTTC.

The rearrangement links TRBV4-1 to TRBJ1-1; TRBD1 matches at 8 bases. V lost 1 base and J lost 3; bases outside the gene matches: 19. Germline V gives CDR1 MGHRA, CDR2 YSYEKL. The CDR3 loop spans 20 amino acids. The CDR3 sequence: CASSQGRFRTGYRADTEAFF. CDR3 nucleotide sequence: TGCGCCAGCAGCCAAGGGAGGTTCAGGACAGGGTATCGAGCGGACACTGAAGCTTTCTTT.

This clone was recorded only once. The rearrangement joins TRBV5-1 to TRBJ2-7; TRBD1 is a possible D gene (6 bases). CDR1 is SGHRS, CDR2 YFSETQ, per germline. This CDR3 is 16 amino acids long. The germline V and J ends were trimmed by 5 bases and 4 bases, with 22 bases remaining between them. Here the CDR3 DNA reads TGCGCCAGCAGTCGTCAAGAGCAGGGGAAGGGATACGAGCAGTACTTC. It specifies CASSRQEQGKGYEQYF.

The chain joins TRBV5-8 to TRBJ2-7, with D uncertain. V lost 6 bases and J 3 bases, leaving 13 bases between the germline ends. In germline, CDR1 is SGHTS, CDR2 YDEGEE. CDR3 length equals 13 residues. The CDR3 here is CASISGGYYEQYF. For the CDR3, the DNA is TGTGCCAGCATCTCCGGCGGATACTACGAGCAGTACTTC.

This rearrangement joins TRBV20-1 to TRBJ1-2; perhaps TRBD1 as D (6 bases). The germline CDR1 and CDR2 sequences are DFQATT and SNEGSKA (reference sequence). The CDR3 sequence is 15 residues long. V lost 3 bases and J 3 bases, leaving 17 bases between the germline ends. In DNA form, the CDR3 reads TGCAGTGCTAGTAGACAGGTGGATCTCGACTATGGCTACACCTTC. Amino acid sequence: CSASRQVDLDYGYTF.

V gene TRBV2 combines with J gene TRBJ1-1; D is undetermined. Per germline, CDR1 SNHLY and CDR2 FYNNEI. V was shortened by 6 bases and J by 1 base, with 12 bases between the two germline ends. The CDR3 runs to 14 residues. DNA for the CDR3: TGTGCCAGCAGGGTGGGAGGGCAGAACACTGAAGCTTTCTTT. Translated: CASRVGGQNTEAFF.

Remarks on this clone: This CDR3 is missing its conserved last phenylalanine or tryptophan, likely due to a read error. The CDR3 bases are TGTGCCAGCAGGTCCACTTCAGGGCCAGCTTTCCTT. Protein: CASRSTSGPAFL. The chain combines TRBV12-3 or TRBV12-4 with TRBJ1-1; a weak D match, TRBD1 (5 bases). The CDR3 extends over 12 amino acids. Trimming cost V 6 bases and J 10 bases, with 15 bases left between them.

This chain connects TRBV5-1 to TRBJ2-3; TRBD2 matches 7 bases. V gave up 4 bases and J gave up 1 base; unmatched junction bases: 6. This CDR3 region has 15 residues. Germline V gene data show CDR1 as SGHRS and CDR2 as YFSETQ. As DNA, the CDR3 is TGCGCCAGCAGCGCACAGCTAGCGGGCACAGATACGCAGTATTTT. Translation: CASSAQLAGTDTQYF.

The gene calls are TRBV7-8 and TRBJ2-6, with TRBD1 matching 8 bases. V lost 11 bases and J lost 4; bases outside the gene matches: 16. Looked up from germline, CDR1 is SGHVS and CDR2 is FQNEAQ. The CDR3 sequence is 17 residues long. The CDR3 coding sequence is TGTGCCTCGTTCGTCGACAGGGGAGTGAGGGGGGCCAACGTCCTGACTTTC. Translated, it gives CASFVDRGVRGANVLTF. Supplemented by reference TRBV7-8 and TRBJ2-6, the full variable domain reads GAGVSQSPRYKVAKRGQDVALRCDPISGHVSLFWYQQALGQGPEFLTYFQNEAQLDKSGLPSDRFFAERPEGSVSTLKIQRTQQEDSAVYLCASFVDRGVRGANVLTFGAGSRLTVL.